This T cell receptor (beta chain) was captured in a study of a mutant IDH1 vaccine in newly diagnosed glioma. Sample time point: week 23, last vaccination. In every dose of vaccine, 300 ug of mutant IDH1 20-mer peptide was given alongside topical imiquimod. Trimming took off 3 bases at V and 7 bases at J, with 16 bases between the two ends. The CDR3 is 15 amino acids. Per germline, CDR1 MDHEN and CDR2 SYDVKM. Here immunoSEQ multiplex PCR was the method, and the copy in TCRdb shows in-frame clones only, minus some. The data show 88,000 or so clones, 70% to 90% seen once. This clone came up once. Its antigen is as yet unknown.

The sequence was collected from a man in his thirties or forties with glioma. Some clones in this sample may be carry-over from other donors' samples. The genes are TRBV28 and TRBJ1-5, with D unresolved. Sample: PBMCs, taken from a glioma patient whose treatment included an IDH1 peptide vaccine. The CDR3 loop reads CASSFRIDRGQPQHF. The DNA of the CDR3 is TGTGCCAGCAGTTTTCGGATAGATCGAGGCCAGCCCCAGCATTTT.